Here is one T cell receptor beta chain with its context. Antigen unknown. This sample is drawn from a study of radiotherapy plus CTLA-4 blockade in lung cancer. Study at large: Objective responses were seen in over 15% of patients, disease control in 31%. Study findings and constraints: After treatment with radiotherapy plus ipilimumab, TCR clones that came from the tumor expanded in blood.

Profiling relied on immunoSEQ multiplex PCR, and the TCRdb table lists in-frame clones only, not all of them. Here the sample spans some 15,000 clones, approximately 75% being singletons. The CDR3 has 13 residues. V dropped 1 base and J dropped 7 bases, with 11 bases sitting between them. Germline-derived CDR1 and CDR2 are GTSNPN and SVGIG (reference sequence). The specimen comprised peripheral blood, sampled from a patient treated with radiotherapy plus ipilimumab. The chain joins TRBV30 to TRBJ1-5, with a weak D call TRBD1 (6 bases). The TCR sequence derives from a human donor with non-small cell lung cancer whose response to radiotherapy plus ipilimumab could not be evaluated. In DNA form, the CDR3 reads TGTGCCTGGAGTGAACAGGGTCGGCAGCCCCAGCATTTT. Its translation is CAWSEQGRQPQHF.